A single sample gave rise to the 24 T cell receptor beta chains below, sequenced in a study of blood T cell repertoires in COVID-19. TCRdb's copy holds only in-frame clones and misses some; the assay was immunoSEQ multiplex PCR. The top ten clones hold 1% to 1.5% of a sample with about 51,000 clones, about 88% of them seen once. The sample consisted of peripheral blood. The receptors come from a man aged 55 to 69 with acute or convalescent COVID-19.

This chain joins TRBV25-1 and TRBJ2-1; 14 bases are shared with TRBD2. Germline lookup yields CDR1 MGHDK and CDR2 SYGVNS. The ends lost 3 bases at V and 4 bases at J; junction bases unmatched: 5. The CDR3 has 17 residues. CDR3 sequence: CASSDPGTSGGYNEQFF. The DNA for the CDR3 is TGTGCCAGCAGTGATCCCGGGACTAGCGGGGGTTACAATGAGCAGTTCTTC.

This chain uses TRBV27 with TRBJ1-1; D is ambiguous. The CDR3 consists of 17 residues. Germline lookup yields CDR1 MNHEY and CDR2 SMNVEV (reference sequence). V gave up 0 bases and J gave up 5 bases, with 19 bases separating them. CDR3 bases: TGTGCCAGCAGTTTATCTTATTTGGGTCGGGATGGGACTGAAGCTTTCTTT. Protein: CASSLSYLGRDGTEAFF.

This chain connects TRBV21-1 to TRBJ1-4. TRBV21-1 is given as a pseudogene. The CDR3 extends over 23 amino acids. This CDR3 is CASRTGTYQAGGGPKARNEKLFF. Here the CDR3 DNA reads TGTGCCAGCAGAACCGGGACCTACCAGGCCGGGGGTGGGCCAAAAGCGCGGAATGAAAAACTGTTTTTT.

The chain has TRBV18 and TRBJ2-5, with TRBD2 matching over 7 bases. CDR1 and CDR2 from the germline V gene are KGHSH and LQKENI. The CDR3 totals 14 residues. J was trimmed by 2 bases and V by 3 bases; bases with no gene match: 3. The chain's CDR3 is CASSPELAQETQYF. The CDR3 DNA sequence: TGTGCCAGCTCACCTGAACTAGCGCAAGAGACCCAGTACTTC. Full variable domain (outside the CDR3, taken from reference TRBV18 and TRBJ2-5): NAGVMQNPRHLVRRRGQEARLRCSPMKGHSHVYWYRQLPEEGLKFMVYLQKENIIDESGMPKERFSAEFPKEGPSILRIQQVVRGDSAAYFCASSPELAQETQYFGPGTRLLVL.

This chain links TRBV11-2 with TRBJ1-1; 7 bases agree with TRBD1. The CDR3 has 15 amino acids. Germline V gene sequence: CDR1 SGHAT, CDR2 FQNNGV. The V and J ends lost 3 bases and 4 bases, in that order; junction bases with no gene match: 8. Written as DNA, the CDR3 is TGTGCCAGCAGCTTGCAGACGAGGGGGCTCACTGAAGCTTTCTTT. Translation gives CASSLQTRGLTEAFF.

This clone was recorded only once. The chain is built from TRBV6-6 and TRBJ2-2, with 8 nucleotides matching TRBD1. Trimming at V came to 7 bases and at J to 4 bases, leaving 11 bases not matched to a gene. The CDR3 is 16 residues long. Germline CDR1 is MNHNY and CDR2 is SVGAGI (reference sequence). This CDR3 is CASTQPGTGSTGELFF. CDR3 in DNA: TGTGCCAGCACCCAGCCCGGGACAGGCTCCACCGGGGAGCTGTTTTTT.

V usage is TRBV6-5 and J usage is TRBJ2-3; D is ambiguous. Per germline, CDR1 MNHEY and CDR2 SVGAGI. V was cut by 5 bases and J by 6 bases, with 12 bases left in between. The CDR3 consists of 13 residues. The CDR3 loop is CASSPRVGDTQYF. In DNA form, the CDR3 reads TGTGCCAGCAGTCCTCGAGTTGGTGATACGCAGTATTTT.

In this sample, this clone turned up once. J is TRBJ1-2 and V is TRBV28, with 9 bases lining up with TRBD1. The junction had 7 bases not matched to a gene; V was cut back by 6 bases and J by 5 bases. The V gene's germline CDR1 is MDHEN and CDR2 SYDVKM. The CDR3 is made up of 14 amino acids. CDR3 sequence reads: CASRTSGQGYGYTF. CDR3 bases: TGTGCCAGCAGGACTTCGGGACAGGGTTATGGCTACACCTTC.

The chain links TRBV5-6 to TRBJ2-1; TRBD2 agrees at 8 bases. CDR1 and CDR2 (germline): SGHDT, YYEEEE. J gave up 6 bases and V 4 bases, and 12 bases lay outside the gene matches. The length of the CDR3 is 16 residues. CDR3 coding DNA: TGTGCCAGCAGCCCCACGGGGCGGGGGGTCGGCAATGAGCAGTTCTTC. Encoded protein: CASSPTGRGVGNEQFF.

This chain uses TRBV29-1 with TRBJ2-1; the match to TRBD1 covers 9 bases. The CDR3 covers 14 residues. The germline gives CDR1 SQVTM, CDR2 ANQGSEA. V trimming: 7 bases; J trimming: 3 bases; junction bases outside the gene matches: 7. CDR3 sequence: CSALGQGIYNEQFF. The CDR3 DNA reads as TGCAGCGCCTTGGGACAGGGAATCTACAATGAGCAGTTCTTC.

The chain employs TRBV11-2 and TRBJ1-6; D not certain. The ends were cut back, 3 bases at V and 11 bases at J, with 11 bases in the middle. The length of the CDR3 is 13 residues. Per germline, CDR1 SGHAT and CDR2 FQNNGV. The CDR3: CASSFGGIAPLHF. CDR3 DNA sequence: TGTGCCAGCAGCTTCGGAGGGATAGCACCCCTCCACTTT.

V usage is TRBV11-3 and J usage is TRBJ1-1; 7 bases line up with TRBD1. This CDR3 region has 14 residues. V trimming: 5 bases; J trimming: 5 bases; junction bases outside the gene matches: 8. The germline V gene encodes CDR1 SGHNT and CDR2 YENEEA. The CDR3 coding sequence is TGTGCCAGCAGCCAACACAGGGGTCGGACTGAAGCTTTCTTT. Encoded protein: CASSQHRGRTEAFF. The variable domain in full, completed from reference TRBV11-3 and TRBJ1-1, reads EAGVVQSPRYKIIEKKQPVAFWCNPISGHNTLYWYLQNLGQGPELLIRYENEEAVDDSQLPKDRFSAERLKGVDSTLKIQPAELGDSAVYLCASSQHRGRTEAFFGQGTRLTVV.

This chain joins TRBV11-1 and TRBJ2-5; 7 nucleotides align to TRBD1. The CDR3 extends over 13 amino acids. Trimming removed 6 bases from V and 3 bases from J; junction bases left unmatched: 4. The germline CDR1 and CDR2 sequences are SGHAT and FQDESV (reference sequence). This chain's CDR3 is CASSRDREETQYF. CDR3 sequence (DNA): TGTGCCAGCAGTCGCGACAGGGAAGAGACCCAGTACTTC.

The CDR3 coding sequence is TGTGCCAGCATGGGCGGGCCGGGTTACGAGCAGTACTTC. Translating gives CASMGGPGYEQYF. This chain connects TRBV11-3 to TRBJ2-7; tentative D call: TRBD2 (5 bases). Germline CDR1 reads SGHNT; CDR2 reads YENEEA. The CDR3 sequence is 13 residues long. V shed 7 bases and J shed 4 bases, with 14 bases lying between them.

The rearrangement uses TRBV5-1 and TRBJ1-1; 8 nucleotides agree with TRBD1. Germline values: CDR1 SGHRS, CDR2 YFSETQ. V shed 4 bases, J shed 1 base, and the junction held 6 bases outside the gene matches. CDR3 size: 15 residues. In nucleotides, the CDR3 is TGCGCCAGCAGCCTGACAGGGGATCCGAACACTGAAGCTTTCTTT. Protein sequence: CASSLTGDPNTEAFF.

The chain is built from TRBV7-9 and TRBJ2-7; D is possibly TRBD1 (5 bases). Between the trimmed V and J ends, which lost 1 base and 3 bases, there was a span of 22 bases. CDR3 length: 18 residues. The germline V gene encodes CDR1 SEHNR and CDR2 FQNEAQ (reference sequence). CDR3 residues: CASSLGLAVGVQSYEQYF. As DNA, the CDR3 is TGTGCCAGCAGCTTAGGGCTTGCGGTAGGGGTCCAAAGCTACGAGCAGTACTTC.

The chain recombines TRBV3-1 (or the pseudogene TRBV3-2) with TRBJ1-1; 8 bases match TRBD1. This CDR3 has 15 residues. J lost 1 base, V lost 4 bases, and 5 bases had no gene match. Germline V gene sequence: CDR1 LGHDT, CDR2 YNNKEL (reference sequence). The CDR3 loop reads CASSPLDRANTEAFF. In DNA form, the CDR3 reads TGTGCCAGCAGCCCTCTGGACAGGGCGAACACTGAAGCTTTCTTT.

This clone was detected once. This chain joins TRBV6-5 and TRBJ1-5, with D unresolved. Deletions cut 6 bases from V and 4 bases from J, with 10 bases between. Germline-derived CDR1 and CDR2 are MNHEY and SVGAGI. This CDR3 is 13 amino acids long. The chain's CDR3 is CASRGGRNQPQHF. The CDR3 coding sequence is TGTGCCAGCAGAGGCGGCCGGAATCAGCCCCAGCATTTT.

The chain joins TRBV19 to TRBJ1-3; D might be TRBD1 (6 bases). CDR1 and CDR2 from the germline V gene are LNHDA and SQIVND (reference sequence). V was trimmed by 6 bases and J by 4 bases, leaving 19 bases between them. The CDR3 totals 16 residues. CDR3 DNA: TGTGCCAGTAGAGCCCAGGGGATAGGTTCGGGAAACACCATATATTTT. It encodes CASRAQGIGSGNTIYF.

CDR3 nucleotide sequence: TGTGCCAGCTTCAAGGGGGCCTCTGGGGGCGCGAAAGGGGCCAACGTCCTGACTTTC. This gives the protein CASFKGASGGAKGANVLTF. The chain has TRBV21-1 and TRBJ2-6; TRBD1 is taken as the D call from the table, unchecked against the DNA. TRBV21-1 is classified as a pseudogene. The CDR3 sequence is 19 residues long.

This clone showed up just once. V usage is TRBV5-8 and J usage is TRBJ1-1; no definite D call. V lost 2 bases to trimming and J lost 10 bases, with 6 bases between them. Germline V gene lookup returns CDR1 SGHTS and CDR2 YDEGEE. The CDR3 length is 10 residues. This chain's CDR3 is CASSFRVAFF. DNA for the CDR3: TGTGCCAGCAGCTTTCGGGTAGCTTTCTTT.

The chain has TRBV7-9 and TRBJ2-3; 7 positions agree with TRBD1. J gave up 0 bases and V 1 base, and 4 bases lay outside the gene matches. CDR1 and CDR2 from the germline V gene are SEHNR and FQNEAQ (reference sequence). The CDR3 contains 16 residues. The CDR3 loop reads CASSLGEGASTDTQYF. The CDR3 nucleotides read TGTGCCAGCAGCTTAGGTGAGGGGGCCAGCACAGATACGCAGTATTTT. Variable domain in full (rest from reference TRBV7-9 and TRBJ2-3): DTGVSQNPRHKITKRGQNVTFRCDPISEHNRLYWYRQTLGQGPEFLTYFQNEAQLEKSRLLSDRFSAERPKGSFSTLEIQRTEQGDSAMYLCASSLGEGASTDTQYFGPGTRLTVL.

J is TRBJ2-1 and V is TRBV6-2 or TRBV6-3; 10 bases fit TRBD2. The CDR3 covers 16 residues. Looked up from germline, CDR1 is MNHEY and CDR2 is SVGEGT. J was trimmed by 4 bases and V by 2 bases; bases with no gene match: 5. The CDR3 coding sequence is TGTGCCAGCAGTTACAGGGCTAGCGGGGGATACAATGAGCAGTTCTTC. Amino acid sequence: CASSYRASGGYNEQFF.

The CDR3 DNA reads as TGCAGCGTCACGAATCCGGTGCCAGGCGGCTACACCTTC. Amino acids: CSVTNPVPGGYTF. V gene TRBV29-1 combines with J gene TRBJ1-2; D is ambiguous. This CDR3 has 13 amino acids. Trimming left V 6 bases short and J 8 bases short, with 19 bases between. Germline V CDR1 and CDR2: SQVTM, ANQGSEA.